One T cell receptor (beta chain) is described in this entry. As yet, its antigen is unknown. The junction shows a germline mismatch at one end, possibly a read error. This specimen belongs to a study of CD8 T cells in ankylosing spondylitis. The study's findings and limits: Significant enrichment of disease-linked clones was reportedly seen in matched ankylosing spondylitis synovial fluid. A motif of 7 to 9 highly homologous TCR beta variants was seen as apparently characteristic of ankylosing spondylitis blood. Prior work had noted some motif variants in reactive arthritis blood and synovial fluid.

TCRdb redid the calling of the 5' RACE reads with MiXCR, one entry per CDR3 protein. This sample carries around 140,000 distinct CDR3 sequences, roughly 18% of them seen once, and the ten largest clones take around a third. The CDR3 runs to 19 residues. CDR1 is DFQATT and CDR2 is SNEGSKA in the germline V gene (reference sequence). The clonotype originates from a male donor with ankylosing spondylitis. Sequenced sample: blood, either unsorted or a sorted T cell fraction (not recorded which). The V and J genes are TRBV20-1 and TRBJ2-7; TRBD2 matches 13 bases. CDR3 sequence reads: CRAKDSGTSGRAHSYEQYF. CDR3 nucleotides: TGCAGGGCTAAGGATTCGGGCACTAGCGGGAGGGCCCACTCCTACGAGCAGTACTTC.